A selection of T cell receptor beta chains follows, all from one sample in a study of blood T cell repertoires in COVID-19. Profiled with immunoSEQ multiplex PCR; TCRdb holds only in-frame clones, not every one. This sample yields more than 250,000 clones, of which 70% to 90% are seen a single time; less than 2.5% belongs to the top ten. The sequenced material came from PBMCs or T cells enriched from blood (not recorded which). These receptors all come from a man aged 25-45 years who had recovered from COVID-19. Each CDR3 is given with its conserved first and last residue. A D gene is named only where the DNA matches it firmly. Clone size appears in some rows only: once, few, many, or a class for an expanded clone.

>TRBJ2-1|TRBV20-1|NA|NA
CSASYRRGEDEQFF
TGCAGTGCTAGTTATCGGCGGGGTGAGGATGAGCAGTTCTTC
>TRBJ2-1|TRBV2|once|NA
CASSVLLGREQFF
TGTGCCAGCAGTGTCTTACTGGGGAGGGAGCAGTTCTTC
>TRBJ1-6|TRBV21-1|NA|NA
CASSKERWPWGGSSYNSPLHF
TGTGCCAGCAGCAAAGAAAGGTGGCCCTGGGGAGGCAGCTCCTATAATTCACCCCTCCACTTT
>TRBJ2-2|TRBV7-2|NA|NA
CASSSRVWGELFF
TGTGCCAGCAGCTCCAGGGTATGGGGGGAGCTGTTTTTT
>TRBJ2-1|TRBV30|once|TRBD2
CAWSMTSGSTVF
TGTGCCTGGAGTATGACTAGCGGGAGTACGGTCTTC
>TRBJ2-7|TRBV19|NA|NA
CASSTVFGEQYF
TGTGCCAGTAGTACCGTCTTCGGCGAGCAGTACTTC
>TRBJ1-5|TRBV19|NA|TRBD1
CASSMRGVSGTATSFNQPQHF
TGTGCCAGTAGTATGAGGGGTGTCAGTGGGACAGCCACTAGCTTCAATCAGCCCCAGCATTTT
>TRBJ2-3|TRBV24-1|NA|NA
CATSNHRDGGYSTQYF
TGTGCCACCAGCAACCACCGGGACGGGGGTTATAGTACGCAGTATTTT
>TRBJ2-6|TRBV5-1|NA|NA
CASSLVSSSGANVLTF
TGCGCCAGCAGCTTGGTTTCCAGCTCTGGGGCCAACGTCCTGACTTTC
>TRBJ2-5|TRBV7-3|once|TRBD2
CASSSHTSGIQETQYF
TGTGCCAGCAGCTCCCATACTAGCGGGATCCAAGAGACCCAGTACTTC
>TRBJ1-2|TRBV6-5|NA|TRBD1
CASTTRTGLGYTF
TGTGCCAGCACCACCCGGACAGGGCTTGGCTACACCTTC
>TRBJ1-5|TRBV4-2|NA|NA
CASSQEGGQPQHF
TGTGCCAGCAGCCAAGAGGGGGGACAGCCCCAGCATTTT
>TRBJ2-1|TRBV7-9|NA|TRBD1
CASRSGQRNEQFF
TGTGCCAGCAGATCGGGACAGAGGAATGAGCAGTTCTTC
>TRBJ2-3|TRBV9|NA|TRBD2
CASSVVGGAFTDTQYF
TGTGCCAGCAGCGTAGTCGGGGGGGCATTCACAGATACGCAGTATTTT
>TRBJ1-2|TRBV18|NA|NA
CASSPFAGNYGYTF
TGTGCCAGCTCCCCCTTCGCCGGTAACTATGGCTACACCTTC
>TRBJ1-5|TRBV5-6|NA|NA
CASSPWAFSNQPQHF
TGTGCCAGCAGCCCGTGGGCCTTTAGCAATCAGCCCCAGCATTTT
>TRBJ1-6|TRBV7-9|NA|TRBD1
CASSKGQGESPLHF
TGTGCCAGCAGCAAAGGACAGGGAGAATCACCCCTCCACTTT
>TRBJ2-7|TRBV9|NA|TRBD1
CASSGTGDYEQYF
TGTGCCAGCAGCGGGACAGGGGACTACGAGCAGTACTTC
>TRBJ2-5|TRBV25-1|NA|TRBD2
CASSEPSGNQETQYF
TGTGCCAGCAGTGAACCTAGCGGGAACCAAGAGACCCAGTACTTC
>TRBJ1-2|TRBV7-9|NA|TRBD1
CASSLGDLDRGANYGYTF
TGTGCCAGCAGCTTAGGGGATTTGGACAGGGGCGCGAACTATGGCTACACCTTC
>TRBJ1-2|TRBV2|NA|TRBD1
CASRGDSSNYGYTF
TGTGCCAGCAGGGGGGACAGTTCTAACTATGGCTACACCTTC
>TRBJ2-7|TRBV11-2|once|TRBD2
CASSLGWGGNYEQYF
TGTGCCAGCAGCTTAGGTTGGGGAGGGAACTACGAGCAGTACTTC
>TRBJ1-3|TRBV10-3|once|TRBD1
CAISRTGPTSGNTIYF
TGTGCCATCAGCCGGACAGGGCCTACCTCTGGAAACACCATATATTTT
>TRBJ1-2|TRBV20-1|NA|NA
CSARDIENYTF
TGCAGTGCTAGAGATATCGAGAACTACACCTTC
>TRBJ2-5|TRBV29-1|NA|TRBD2
CSVEEPHGGAGETQYF
TGCAGCGTTGAAGAACCCCACGGGGGGGCCGGGGAGACCCAGTACTTC
>TRBJ2-7|TRBV9|few|TRBD2
CASGGGYEQYF
TGTGCCAGCGGGGGAGGGTACGAGCAGTACTTC
>TRBJ2-1|TRBV7-2|NA|NA
CASSPLAGRHEQFF
TGTGCCAGCAGCCCTTTGGCTGGGCGACATGAGCAGTTCTTC
>TRBJ2-1|TRBV15|NA|NA
CATSIPQVNEQFF
TGTGCCACCAGCATCCCCCAGGTGAATGAGCAGTTCTTC
>TRBJ1-5|TRBV27|NA|TRBD1
CASSSGTGAGSGYFGNQPQHF
TGTGCCAGCAGTTCCGGGACAGGGGCGGGGAGTGGGTATTTCGGCAATCAGCCCCAGCATTTT
>TRBJ2-5|TRBV29-1|NA|TRBD2
CSAEGAGGHTGETQYF
TGCAGCGCTGAAGGTGCGGGGGGACATACGGGAGAGACCCAGTACTTC
>TRBJ1-1|TRBV5-1|NA|NA
CASSPDRSLTTEAFF
TGCGCCAGCAGCCCGGATCGTAGCCTGACCACTGAAGCTTTCTTT
>TRBJ1-1|TRBV2|NA|NA
CASLKGQNTEAFF
TGTGCCAGCTTGAAGGGACAGAACACTGAAGCTTTCTTT
>TRBJ1-6|TRBV4-2|NA|NA
CASSQDRMSTFNSPLHF
TGTGCCAGCAGCCAAGATCGTATGAGCACCTTTAATTCACCCCTCCACTTT
>TRBJ1-2|TRBV2|NA|NA
CTLLGYGYTF
TGTACCCTCCTCGGGTATGGCTACACCTTC
>TRBJ1-3|TRBV4-3|NA|NA
CASSQDLQGLSSGNTIYF
TGCGCCAGCAGCCAGGATCTACAGGGTTTGAGCTCTGGAAACACCATATATTTT
>TRBJ2-7|TRBV7-2|once|NA
CASSLVLMGREQYF
TGTGCCAGCAGCTTGGTTCTAATGGGGAGAGAGCAGTACTTC
>TRBJ1-1|TRBV6-2/TRBV6-3|NA|TRBD1
CASSRQGNTEAFF
TGTGCCAGCAGTAGACAGGGGAACACTGAAGCTTTCTTT
>TRBJ1-1|TRBV9|NA|NA
CASSPGGGLRTEAFF
TGTGCCAGCAGCCCCGGTGGAGGCCTGCGCACTGAAGCTTTCTTT
>TRBJ2-3|TRBV20-1|NA|NA
CSASTPGHRTLPAQYF
TGCAGTGCTAGTACTCCGGGACACCGGACTCTCCCCGCGCAGTATTTT
>TRBJ1-2|TRBV27|NA|NA
CASKLDSHYGYTF
TGTGCCAGCAAACTCGACAGCCACTATGGCTACACCTTC
>TRBJ2-1|TRBV7-2|NA|NA
CASSLAWSSYNEQFF
TGTGCCAGCAGCTTAGCGTGGAGCTCCTACAATGAGCAGTTCTTC
>TRBJ2-1|TRBV6-5|NA|NA
CASSYSSAGSYNEQFF
TGTGCCAGCAGTTACTCCTCAGCAGGGTCCTACAATGAGCAGTTCTTC
>TRBJ1-2|TRBV5-6|NA|NA
CASSFLDRVRGGYTF
TGTGCCAGCAGCTTTCTTGACCGCGTACGAGGCGGCTACACCTTC
>TRBJ2-7|TRBV5-1|NA|NA
CASTRRTGGDEQYF
TGCGCCAGCACACGTCGGACAGGCGGGGACGAGCAGTACTTC
>TRBJ2-3|TRBV29-1|NA|NA
CSVELSTDTQYF
TGCAGCGTTGAATTAAGCACAGATACGCAGTATTTT
>TRBJ2-3|TRBV23-1|NA|NA
CASPLGGTDTQYF
TGCGCCAGCCCGCTGGGCGGCACAGATACGCAGTATTTT
>TRBJ1-1|TRBV7-3|NA|TRBD1
CASSLAGGGEAFF
TGTGCCAGCAGCTTAGCAGGGGGCGGTGAAGCTTTCTTT
>TRBJ1-6|TRBV30|NA|TRBD1
CAWSLGQGNSPLHF
TGTGCCTGGAGTCTCGGACAGGGTAATTCACCCCTCCACTTT
>TRBJ1-4|TRBV25-1|NA|NA
CASRSEKLFF
TGTGCCAGTAGATCCGAAAAACTGTTTTTT
>TRBJ1-4|TRBV25-1|NA|TRBD1
CASSELGTGVEKLFF
TGTGCCAGCAGTGAATTAGGGACAGGGGTCGAAAAACTGTTTTTT
>TRBJ1-2|TRBV4-1|once|TRBD1
CASSHQSGTDYGYTF
TGCGCCAGCAGCCACCAATCCGGGACAGACTATGGCTACACCTTC
>TRBJ2-1|TRBV2|many|NA
CASSEGQEYNEQFF
TGTGCCAGCAGTGAAGGACAGGAATACAATGAGCAGTTCTTC
>TRBJ1-4|TRBV7-3|NA|TRBD1
CASSFSGTEGEKLFF
TGTGCCAGCAGCTTTTCGGGGACAGAAGGGGAAAAACTGTTTTTT